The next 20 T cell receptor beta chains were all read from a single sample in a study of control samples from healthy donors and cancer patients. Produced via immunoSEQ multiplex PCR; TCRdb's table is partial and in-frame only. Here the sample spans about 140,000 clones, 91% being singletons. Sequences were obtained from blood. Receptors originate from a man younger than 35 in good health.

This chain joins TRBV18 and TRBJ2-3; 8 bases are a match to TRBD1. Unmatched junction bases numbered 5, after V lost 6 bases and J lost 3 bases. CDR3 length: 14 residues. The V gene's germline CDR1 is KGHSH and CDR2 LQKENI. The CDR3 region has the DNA TGTGCCAGCTCCCGGACAGGGCAAACAGATACGCAGTATTTT. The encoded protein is CASSRTGQTDTQYF.

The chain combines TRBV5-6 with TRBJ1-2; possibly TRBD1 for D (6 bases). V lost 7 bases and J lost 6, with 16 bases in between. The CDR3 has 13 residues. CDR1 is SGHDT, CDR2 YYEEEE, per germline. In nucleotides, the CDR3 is TGTGCCAGCCGGGTCAGGGGAGGAGATGGCTACACCTTC. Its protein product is CASRVRGGDGYTF.

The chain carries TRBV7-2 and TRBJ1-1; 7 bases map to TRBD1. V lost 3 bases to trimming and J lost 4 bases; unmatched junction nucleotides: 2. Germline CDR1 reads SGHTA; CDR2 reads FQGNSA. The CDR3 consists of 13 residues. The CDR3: CASSFDRATEAFF. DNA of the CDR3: TGTGCCAGCAGCTTCGACAGGGCCACTGAAGCTTTCTTT.

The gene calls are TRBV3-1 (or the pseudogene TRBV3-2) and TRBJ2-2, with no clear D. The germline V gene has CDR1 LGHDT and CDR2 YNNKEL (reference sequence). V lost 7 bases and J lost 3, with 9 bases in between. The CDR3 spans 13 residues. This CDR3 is CASTTSDTGELFF. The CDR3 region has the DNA TGTGCCAGCACCACGTCGGACACCGGGGAGCTGTTTTTT.

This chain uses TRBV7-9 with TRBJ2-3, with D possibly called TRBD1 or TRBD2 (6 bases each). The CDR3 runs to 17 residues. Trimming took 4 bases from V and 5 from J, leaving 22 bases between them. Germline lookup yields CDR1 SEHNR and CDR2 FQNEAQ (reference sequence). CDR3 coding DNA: TGTGCCAGCAGCTCCCTCTTTGGAGGGGGGCCAAGAGATACGCAGTATTTT. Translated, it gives CASSSLFGGGPRDTQYF.

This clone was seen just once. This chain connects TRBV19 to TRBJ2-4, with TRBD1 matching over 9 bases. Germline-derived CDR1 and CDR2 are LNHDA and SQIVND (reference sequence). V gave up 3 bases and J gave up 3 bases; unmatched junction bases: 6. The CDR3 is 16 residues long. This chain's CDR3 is CASSIGDREDKNIQYF. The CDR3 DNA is TGTGCCAGTAGTATCGGGGACAGGGAGGACAAAAACATTCAGTACTTC.

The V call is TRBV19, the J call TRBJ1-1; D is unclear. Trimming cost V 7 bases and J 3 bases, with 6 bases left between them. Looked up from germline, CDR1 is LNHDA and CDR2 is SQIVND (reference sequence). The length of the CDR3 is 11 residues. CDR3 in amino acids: CASIGDTEAFF. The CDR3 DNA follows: TGTGCCAGTATTGGAGACACTGAAGCTTTCTTT. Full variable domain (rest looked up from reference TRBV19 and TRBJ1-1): DGGITQSPKYLFRKEGQNVTLSCEQNLNHDAMYWYRQDPGQGLRLIYYSQIVNDFQKGDIAEGYSVSREKKESFPLTVTSAQKNPTAFYLCASIGDTEAFFGQGTRLTVV.

Here the CDR3 DNA reads TGTGCCAGCAGGCCATCAAGAGCAGGCCAGCCCCAGCATTTT. Protein: CASRPSRAGQPQHF. This rearrangement joins TRBV27 to TRBJ1-5; no clear D gene. The CDR3 extends over 14 amino acids. Germline V gives CDR1 MNHEY, CDR2 SMNVEV (reference sequence). V was clipped by 6 bases and J by 7 bases, with 16 bases between them.

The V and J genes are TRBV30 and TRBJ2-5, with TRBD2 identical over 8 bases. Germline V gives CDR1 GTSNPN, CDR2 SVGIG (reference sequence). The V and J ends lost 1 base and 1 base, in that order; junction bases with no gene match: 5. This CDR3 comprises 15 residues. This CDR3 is CAWSGVAGRQETQYF. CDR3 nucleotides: TGTGCCTGGAGTGGAGTAGCGGGGCGCCAAGAGACCCAGTACTTC.

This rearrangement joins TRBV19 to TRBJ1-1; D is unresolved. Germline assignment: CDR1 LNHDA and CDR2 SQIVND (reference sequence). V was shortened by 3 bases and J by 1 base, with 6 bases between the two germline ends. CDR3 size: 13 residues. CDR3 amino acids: CASSIWGNTEAFF. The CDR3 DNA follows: TGTGCCAGTAGTATTTGGGGGAACACTGAAGCTTTCTTT.

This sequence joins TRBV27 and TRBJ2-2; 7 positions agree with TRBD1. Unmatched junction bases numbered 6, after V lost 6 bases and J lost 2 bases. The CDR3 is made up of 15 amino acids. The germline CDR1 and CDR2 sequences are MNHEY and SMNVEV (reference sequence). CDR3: CASRGTASNTGELFF. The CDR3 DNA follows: TGTGCCAGCAGAGGGACAGCTTCAAACACCGGGGAGCTGTTTTTT.

The CDR3 sequence is CASSFGAGGLLVQETQYF. For the CDR3, the DNA is TGCGCCAGCAGCTTTGGGGCGGGGGGGCTTCTCGTCCAAGAGACCCAGTACTTC. The V and J genes are TRBV5-1 and TRBJ2-5, with TRBD2 matching over 9 bases. CDR1 is SGHRS, CDR2 YFSETQ, per germline. This CDR3 has 18 residues. V trimming: 2 bases; J trimming: 1 base; junction bases outside the gene matches: 12.

The CDR3: CASSSEGAEQFF. CDR3 sequence (DNA): TGTGCCAGCAGCTCAGAGGGGGCCGAGCAGTTCTTC. The chain recombines TRBV5-5 with TRBJ2-1; 7 positions agree with TRBD1. Germline V gene lookup returns CDR1 SGHKS and CDR2 YYEKEE (reference sequence). The CDR3 runs 12 residues. V was pared by 3 bases and J by 10 bases, with 4 bases of the junction left unmatched.

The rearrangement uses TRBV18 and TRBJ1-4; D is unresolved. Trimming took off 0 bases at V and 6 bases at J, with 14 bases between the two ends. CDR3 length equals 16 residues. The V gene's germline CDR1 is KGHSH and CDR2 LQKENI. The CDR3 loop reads CASSPPSGLRDEKLFF. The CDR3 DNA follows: TGTGCCAGCTCACCACCGTCCGGCTTACGGGATGAAAAACTGTTTTTT.

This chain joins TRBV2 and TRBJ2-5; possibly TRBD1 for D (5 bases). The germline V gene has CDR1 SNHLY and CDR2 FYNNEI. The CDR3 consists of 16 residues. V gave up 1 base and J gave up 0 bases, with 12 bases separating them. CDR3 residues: CASSEGGRWYQETQYF. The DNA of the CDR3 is TGTGCCAGCAGTGAAGGGGGCAGATGGTACCAAGAGACCCAGTACTTC.

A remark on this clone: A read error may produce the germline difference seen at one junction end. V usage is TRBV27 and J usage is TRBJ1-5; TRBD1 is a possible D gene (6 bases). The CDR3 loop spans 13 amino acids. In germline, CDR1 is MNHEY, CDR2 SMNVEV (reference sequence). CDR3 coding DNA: TGTGCCAGCAGTTACAGGGAAGATCAGCCTCAGCATTTT. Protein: CASSYREDQPQHF.

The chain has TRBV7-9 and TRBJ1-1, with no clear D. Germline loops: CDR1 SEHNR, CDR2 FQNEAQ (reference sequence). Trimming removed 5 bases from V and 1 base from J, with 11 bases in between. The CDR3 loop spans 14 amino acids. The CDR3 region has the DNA TGTGCCAGCAGCCGGGATATAGAGAACACTGAAGCTTTCTTT. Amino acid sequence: CASSRDIENTEAFF.

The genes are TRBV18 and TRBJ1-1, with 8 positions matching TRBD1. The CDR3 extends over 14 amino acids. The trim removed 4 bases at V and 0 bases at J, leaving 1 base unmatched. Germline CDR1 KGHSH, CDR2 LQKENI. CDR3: CASSRQGLNTEAFF. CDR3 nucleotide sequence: TGTGCCAGCTCACGACAGGGGTTGAACACTGAAGCTTTCTTT.

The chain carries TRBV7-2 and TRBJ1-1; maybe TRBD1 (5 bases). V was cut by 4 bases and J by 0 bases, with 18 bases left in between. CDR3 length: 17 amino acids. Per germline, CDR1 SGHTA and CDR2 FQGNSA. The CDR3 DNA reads TGTGCCAGCAGCTCCCTGACAGAACAAAGCTTGAACACTGAAGCTTTCTTT. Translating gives CASSSLTEQSLNTEAFF.

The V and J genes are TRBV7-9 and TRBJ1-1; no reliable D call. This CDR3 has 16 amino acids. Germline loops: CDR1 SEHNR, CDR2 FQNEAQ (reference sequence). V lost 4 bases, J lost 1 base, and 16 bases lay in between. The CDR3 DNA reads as TGTGCCAGCAGCTCCCGGGCGGAGGAAACGAACACTGAAGCTTTCTTT. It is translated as CASSSRAEETNTEAFF.